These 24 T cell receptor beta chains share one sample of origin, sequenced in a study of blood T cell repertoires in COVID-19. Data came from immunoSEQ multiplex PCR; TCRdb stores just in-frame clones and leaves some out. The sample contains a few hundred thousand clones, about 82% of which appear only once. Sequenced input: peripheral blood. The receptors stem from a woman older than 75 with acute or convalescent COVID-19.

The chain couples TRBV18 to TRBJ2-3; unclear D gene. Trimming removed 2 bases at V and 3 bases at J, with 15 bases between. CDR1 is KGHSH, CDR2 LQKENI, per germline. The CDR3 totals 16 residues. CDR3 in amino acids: CASSPKLRSLTDTQYF. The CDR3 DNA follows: TGTGCCAGCTCACCAAAACTCCGGAGTTTAACAGATACGCAGTATTTT.

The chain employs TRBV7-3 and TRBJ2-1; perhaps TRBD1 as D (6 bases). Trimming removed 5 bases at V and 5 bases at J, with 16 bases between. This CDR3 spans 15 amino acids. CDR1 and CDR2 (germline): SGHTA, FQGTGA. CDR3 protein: CASSGGRGINNEQFF. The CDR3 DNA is TGTGCCAGCAGCGGGGGCAGGGGTATCAACAATGAGCAGTTCTTC.

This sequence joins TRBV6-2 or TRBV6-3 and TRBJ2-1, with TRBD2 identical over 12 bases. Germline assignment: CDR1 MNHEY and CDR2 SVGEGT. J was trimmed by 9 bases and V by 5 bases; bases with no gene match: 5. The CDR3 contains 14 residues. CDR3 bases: TGTGCCAGCAGTCCGGGACTAGCGGGTAGTGAGCAGTTCTTC. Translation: CASSPGLAGSEQFF.

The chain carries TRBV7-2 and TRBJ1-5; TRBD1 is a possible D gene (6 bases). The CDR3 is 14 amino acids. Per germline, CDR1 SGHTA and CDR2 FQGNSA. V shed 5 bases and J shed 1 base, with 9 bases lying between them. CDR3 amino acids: CASSTGHSNQPQHF. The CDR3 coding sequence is TGTGCCAGCAGCACGGGACACAGCAATCAGCCCCAGCATTTT.

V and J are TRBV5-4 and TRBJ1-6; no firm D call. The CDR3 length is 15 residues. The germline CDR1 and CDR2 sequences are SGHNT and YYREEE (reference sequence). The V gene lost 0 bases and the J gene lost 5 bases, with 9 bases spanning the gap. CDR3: CASSLDQINNSPLHF. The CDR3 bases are TGTGCCAGCAGCTTGGACCAGATTAATAATTCACCCCTCCACTTT.

CDR3 amino acids: CASSYDTGSYEQYF. The CDR3 DNA is TGTGCCAGCAGCTACGATACAGGGTCCTACGAGCAGTACTTC. V and J are TRBV6-5 and TRBJ2-7, with TRBD1 as a possible D gene (6 bases). This CDR3 spans 14 amino acids. V lost 6 bases and J lost 1, with 13 bases in between. Germline V CDR1 and CDR2: MNHEY, SVGAGI.

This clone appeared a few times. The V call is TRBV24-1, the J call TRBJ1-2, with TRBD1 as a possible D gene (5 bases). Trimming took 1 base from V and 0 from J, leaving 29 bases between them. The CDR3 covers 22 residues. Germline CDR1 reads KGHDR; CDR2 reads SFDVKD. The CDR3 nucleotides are TGTGCCACCAGTGATTTTTCGGCAGGGAACCTAAGACCTCAATCCGCTAACTATGGCTACACCTTC. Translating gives CATSDFSAGNLRPQSANYGYTF.

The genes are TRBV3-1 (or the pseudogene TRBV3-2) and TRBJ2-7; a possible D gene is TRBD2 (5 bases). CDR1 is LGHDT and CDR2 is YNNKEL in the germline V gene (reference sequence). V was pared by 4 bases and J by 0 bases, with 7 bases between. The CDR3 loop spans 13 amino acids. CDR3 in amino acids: CASSLGDSYEQYF. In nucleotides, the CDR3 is TGTGCCAGCAGCCTGGGAGACTCCTACGAGCAGTACTTC.

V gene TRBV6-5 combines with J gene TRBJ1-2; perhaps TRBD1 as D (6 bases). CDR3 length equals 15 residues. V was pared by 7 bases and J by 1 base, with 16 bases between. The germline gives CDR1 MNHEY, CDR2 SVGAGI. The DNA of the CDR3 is TGTGCCAGCACCGCTGACAGGAATCTTAACTATGGCTACACCTTC. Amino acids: CASTADRNLNYGYTF.

CDR3 in amino acids: CASSGDRGKPGYTF. In DNA, the CDR3 is TGTGCCAGCAGCGGGGACAGGGGGAAACCTGGCTACACCTTC. V usage is TRBV11-3 and J usage is TRBJ1-2, with 11 bases matching TRBD1. The CDR3 runs 14 residues. V dropped 5 bases and J dropped 7; count of bases not matched to a gene: 6. From germline, CDR1 is SGHNT and CDR2 YENEEA.

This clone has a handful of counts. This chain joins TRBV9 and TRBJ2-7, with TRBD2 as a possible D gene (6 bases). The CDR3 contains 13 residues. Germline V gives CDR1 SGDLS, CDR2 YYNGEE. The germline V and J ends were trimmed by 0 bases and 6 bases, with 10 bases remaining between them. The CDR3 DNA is TGTGCCAGCAGCGTAGTATTGGGGGGCGAGCAGTACTTC. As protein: CASSVVLGGEQYF.

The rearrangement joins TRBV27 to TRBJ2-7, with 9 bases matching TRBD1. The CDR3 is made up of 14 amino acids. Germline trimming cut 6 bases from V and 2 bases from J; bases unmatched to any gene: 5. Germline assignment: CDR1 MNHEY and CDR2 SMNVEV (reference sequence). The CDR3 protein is CASRGGQGPYEQYF. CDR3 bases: TGTGCCAGCAGGGGTGGACAGGGGCCCTACGAGCAGTACTTC.

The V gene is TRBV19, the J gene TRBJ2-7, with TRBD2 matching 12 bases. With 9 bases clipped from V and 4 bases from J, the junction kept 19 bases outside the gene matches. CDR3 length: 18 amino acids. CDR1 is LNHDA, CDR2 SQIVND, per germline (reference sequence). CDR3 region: CASLSESPSGRAEYEQYF. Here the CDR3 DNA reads TGTGCCAGCCTTTCAGAATCTCCTAGCGGGAGGGCTGAGTACGAGCAGTACTTC. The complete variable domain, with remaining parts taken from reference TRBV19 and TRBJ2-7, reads DGGITQSPKYLFRKEGQNVTLSCEQNLNHDAMYWYRQDPGQGLRLIYYSQIVNDFQKGDIAEGYSVSREKKESFPLTVTSAQKNPTAFYLCASLSESPSGRAEYEQYFGPGTRLTVT.

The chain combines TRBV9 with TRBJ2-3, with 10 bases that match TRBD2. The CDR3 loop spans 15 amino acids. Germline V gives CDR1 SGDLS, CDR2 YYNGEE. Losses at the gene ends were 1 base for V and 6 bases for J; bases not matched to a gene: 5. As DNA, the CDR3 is TGTGCCAGCAGCGTATTAACTAGCGGGAAGGATACGCAGTATTTT. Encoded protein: CASSVLTSGKDTQYF. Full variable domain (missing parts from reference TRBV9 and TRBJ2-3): DSGVTQTPKHLITATGQRVTLRCSPRSGDLSVYWYQQSLDQGLQFLIQYYNGEERAKGNILERFSAQQFPDLHSELNLSSLELGDSALYFCASSVLTSGKDTQYFGPGTRLTVL.

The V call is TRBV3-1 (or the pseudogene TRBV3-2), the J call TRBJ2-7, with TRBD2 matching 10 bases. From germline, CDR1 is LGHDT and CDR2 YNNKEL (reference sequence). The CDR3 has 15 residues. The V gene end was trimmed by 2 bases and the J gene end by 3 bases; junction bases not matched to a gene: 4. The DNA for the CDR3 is TGTGCCAGCAGCCAATGGACTAGCGGCGTCTACGAGCAGTACTTC. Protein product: CASSQWTSGVYEQYF.

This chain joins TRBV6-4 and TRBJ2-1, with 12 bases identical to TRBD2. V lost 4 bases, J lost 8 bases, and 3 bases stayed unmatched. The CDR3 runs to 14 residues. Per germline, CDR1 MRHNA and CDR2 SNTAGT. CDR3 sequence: CASSVGTSGHEQFF. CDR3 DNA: TGTGCCAGCAGTGTCGGGACTAGCGGGCATGAGCAGTTCTTC.

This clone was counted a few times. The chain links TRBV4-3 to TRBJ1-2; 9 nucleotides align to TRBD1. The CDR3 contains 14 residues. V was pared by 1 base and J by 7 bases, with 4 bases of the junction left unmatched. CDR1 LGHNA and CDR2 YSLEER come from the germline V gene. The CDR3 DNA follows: TGCGCCAGCAGCCAAGCGGGACAGGGAGGTGGCTACACCTTC. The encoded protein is CASSQAGQGGGYTF.

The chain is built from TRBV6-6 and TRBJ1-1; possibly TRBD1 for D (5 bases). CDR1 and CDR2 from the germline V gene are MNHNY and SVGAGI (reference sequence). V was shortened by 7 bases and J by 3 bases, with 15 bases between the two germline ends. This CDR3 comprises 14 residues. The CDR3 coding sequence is TGTGCCAGCAACCTAGGGGTAACGGACACTGAAGCTTTCTTT. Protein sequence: CASNLGVTDTEAFF.

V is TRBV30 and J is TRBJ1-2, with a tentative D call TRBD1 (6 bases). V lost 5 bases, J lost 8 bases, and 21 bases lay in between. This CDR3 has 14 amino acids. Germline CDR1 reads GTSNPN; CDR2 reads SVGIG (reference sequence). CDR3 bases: TGTGCCTGGGGAGGACAGACCCTGCAGGGGGGCTACACCTTC. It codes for CAWGGQTLQGGYTF.

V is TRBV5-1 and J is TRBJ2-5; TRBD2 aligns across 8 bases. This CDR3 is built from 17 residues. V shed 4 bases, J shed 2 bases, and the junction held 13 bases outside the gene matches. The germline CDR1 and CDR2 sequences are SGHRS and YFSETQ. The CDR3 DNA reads TGCGCCAGCAGCCTCATATACAGCGGGGGCGATCAAGAGACCCAGTACTTC. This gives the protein CASSLIYSGGDQETQYF.

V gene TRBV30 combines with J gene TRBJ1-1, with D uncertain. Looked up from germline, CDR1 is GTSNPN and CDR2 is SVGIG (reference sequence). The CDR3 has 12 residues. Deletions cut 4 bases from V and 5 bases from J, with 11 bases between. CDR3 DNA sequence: TGTGCCTGGAATCGGGAGTGGACTGAAGCTTTCTTT. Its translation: CAWNREWTEAFF.

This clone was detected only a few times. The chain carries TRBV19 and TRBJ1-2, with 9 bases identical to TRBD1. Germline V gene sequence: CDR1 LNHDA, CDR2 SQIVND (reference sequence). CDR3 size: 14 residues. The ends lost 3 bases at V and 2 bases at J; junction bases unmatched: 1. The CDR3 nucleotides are TGTGCCAGTAGTATGGGACAGGGCAACTATGGCTACACCTTC. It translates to CASSMGQGNYGYTF.

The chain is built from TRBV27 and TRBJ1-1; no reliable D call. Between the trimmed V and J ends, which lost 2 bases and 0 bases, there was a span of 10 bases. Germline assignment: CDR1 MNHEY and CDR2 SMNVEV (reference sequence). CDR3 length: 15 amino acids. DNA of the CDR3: TGTGCCAGCAGTTTAGTAGCCGGCGTGAACACTGAAGCTTTCTTT. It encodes CASSLVAGVNTEAFF.

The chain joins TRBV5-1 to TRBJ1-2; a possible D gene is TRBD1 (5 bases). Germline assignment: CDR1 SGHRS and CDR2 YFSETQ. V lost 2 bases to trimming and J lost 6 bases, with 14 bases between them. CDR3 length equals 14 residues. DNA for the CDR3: TGCGCCAGCAGCTTCAACGGGGGAGGAGATGGCTACACCTTC. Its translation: CASSFNGGGDGYTF.